Sequencing of this T cell receptor (beta chain) was carried out in a study of circulating CD8 cells and anti-PD-1 response in melanoma. About the research overall: About 50% of the 13 melanoma patients received first-line anti-PD-1 therapy. Complete or partial response defined responders; stable or progressive disease, non-responders.

The QIAseq Immune Repertoire TCR panel built the libraries from 15 ng of total RNA. TCRdb fed the reads into MiXCR, producing one record per CDR3 protein. The table records under 450 distinct CDR3 sequences, less than 5.5% of them present only once. This CDR3 region has 13 residues. CDR1 and CDR2 from the germline V gene are LGHNT and FRNRAP. Trimming shortened V by 6 bases and J by 2 bases, and 9 bases separated the two germline ends. This clonotype qualifies as medium-sized (0.01 to 0.1%). The antigen remains unidentified. Study-wide results and caveats: Diversity ranked highest in DNEG and lowest in TIGIT subsets.

Four subsets defined by PD-1 and/or TIGIT were sorted from live CD3+CD8+TCRalphabeta+ cells. The source was CD8+ T cells from PBMCs, collected at baseline or after one month of anti-PD-1 therapy (not recorded which). V is TRBV12-5 and J is TRBJ2-3; the D is unclear. The TCR sequence derives from a human donor with melanoma. The CDR3 region is CASGGTYTDTQYF. CDR3 in DNA: TGTGCTAGTGGAGGCACTTACACAGATACGCAGTATTTT. The whole variable domain, remainder taken from reference TRBV12-5 and TRBJ2-3, is DARVTQTPRHKVTEMGQEVTMRCQPILGHNTVFWYRQTMMQGLELLAYFRNRAPLDDSGMPKDRFSAEMPDATLATLKIQPSEPRDSAVYFCASGGTYTDTQYFGPGTRLTVL.